This paragraph covers one TCR beta chain sequence. Its antigen is still unknown. Here immunoSEQ multiplex PCR was the method, and the copy in TCRdb shows in-frame clones only, minus some. The data contain about 180,000 clones, around 89% of them seen just once; the ten biggest clones take up about 4.3%. The sample originates from a study of T cell responses to AZD1222 COVID-19 vaccine. General study results and limits: Just 5 to 7 people given AZD1222 tested seropositive at baseline. The reported proportion of spike-specific TCRs targeting unmutated variant regions was nearly half. Sampled repertoires all dated from after the peak T cell response. The donor cohort was predominantly white British with a female majority, and clonal diversity may have been underestimated.

The germline CDR1 and CDR2 sequences are SGHRS and YFSETQ. This CDR3 region has 16 residues. The J segment lost 0 bases and the V segment lost 4 bases, leaving 6 bases of the junction unmatched. This specimen consisted of peripheral blood, obtained 28 days after the second dose of the MenACWY control vaccine. The TCR originated in an adult who received the MenACWY meningococcal vaccine as a control. The chain joins TRBV5-1 to TRBJ2-2, with TRBD2 matching 7 bases. The CDR3 nucleotides read TGCGCCAGCAGCCTCGTAGCGGGTACGAACACCGGGGAGCTGTTTTTT. It specifies CASSLVAGTNTGELFF.